Following are 24 T cell receptor beta chains from one sample sequenced in a study of read filtering for tumor transcriptome and immune sequencing (dated by TCRdb to about 2020). Instrument used: Illumina HiSeq 4000. Starting from 350 to 500 ng RNA, TCR libraries were constructed with the Immunoverse kit using molecular barcoded adaptors that cover the alpha/delta and beta/gamma chains. TCRdb cleaned the public reads at Q25 with fastp, built clones with MiXCR and kept in-frame beta chains. Every CDR3 protein is listed once, alongside the most common genes and DNA of its rows. The sample has 37,000 or so distinct CDR3 sequences on record, roughly 13% of them singletons. The biggest ten clones account for more than 30% of the sample. The sequenced material came from a population of CD138-negative cells sorted from bone marrow. This sample's cell subset or site label indicates: bone marrow mononuclear cells depleted of CD138+ plasma/myeloma cells by negative magnetic selection. The receptors were sampled from a donor aged 40 or older with multiple myeloma.

This clonotype was counted many times. The chain employs TRBV6-2 or TRBV6-3 and TRBJ2-2; no clear D gene. The CDR3 has 13 amino acids. From germline, CDR1 is MNHEY and CDR2 SVGEGT. The germline V and J ends were trimmed by 2 bases and 5 bases, with 6 bases remaining between them. DNA for the CDR3: TGTGCCAGCAGTTACACCCGGACCGGGGAGCTGTTTTTT. Translation gives CASSYTRTGELFF.

V is TRBV20-1 and J is TRBJ2-5; 7 nucleotides align to TRBD2. The germline CDR1 and CDR2 sequences are DFQATT and SNEGSKA (reference sequence). V dropped 0 bases and J dropped 5; count of bases not matched to a gene: 9. The CDR3 has 15 amino acids. The CDR3 region has the DNA TGCAGTGCTAGAGATCAGCGGGGACGGGGCGAGACCCAGTACTTC. Encoded protein: CSARDQRGRGETQYF.

This clonotype occurred many times. The V and J genes are TRBV4-2 and TRBJ2-2; TRBD2 matches 7 bases. This CDR3 spans 16 amino acids. V gave up 4 bases and J gave up 1 base; unmatched junction bases: 6. CDR1 LGHNA and CDR2 YNFKEQ come from the germline V gene. CDR3 sequence (DNA): TGTGCCAGCAGCCCCAGCGGACTAGAGAACACCGGGGAGCTGTTTTTT. Translating it yields CASSPSGLENTGELFF.

In its sample, this clonotype is medium-sized. The chain joins TRBV9 to TRBJ1-6, with TRBD1 matching over 7 bases. Losses at the gene ends were 3 bases for V and 7 bases for J; bases not matched to a gene: 4. The CDR3 runs to 14 residues. CDR1 SGDLS and CDR2 YYNGEE come from the germline V gene. CDR3 protein: CASSERQGNSPLHF. The DNA of the CDR3 is TGTGCCAGCAGCGAGCGACAGGGAAATTCACCCCTCCACTTT.

This clonotype showed up many times. V and J are TRBV20-1 and TRBJ1-1; 7 bases map to TRBD1. The CDR3 is 13 amino acids. CDR1 is DFQATT, CDR2 SNEGSKA, per germline (reference sequence). With V trimmed by 3 bases and J by 4 bases, 5 bases remained unmatched. Here the CDR3 reads CSARAGGVTEAFF. In nucleotides, the CDR3 is TGCAGTGCTAGGGCAGGGGGGGTCACTGAAGCTTTCTTT.

At least ten counts were recorded for this clonotype. This chain joins TRBV19 and TRBJ2-4, with TRBD1 as a possible D gene (6 bases). Trimming cost V 6 bases and J 0 bases, with 15 bases left between them. The germline gives CDR1 LNHDA, CDR2 SQIVND (reference sequence). The length of the CDR3 is 16 residues. The DNA of the CDR3 is TGTGCCAGTAGCCTCGTGGACAGTATAGCCAAAAACATTCAGTACTTC. It codes for CASSLVDSIAKNIQYF.

This clonotype was recorded at least ten times. The chain recombines TRBV5-6 with TRBJ2-5; the D is unclear. The germline V gene has CDR1 SGHDT and CDR2 YYEEEE. V was trimmed by 2 bases and J by 3 bases, leaving 17 bases between them. The CDR3 totals 16 residues. The CDR3 bases are TGTGCCAGCAGCTTCCAAGAAGCGCTCGGTAAAGAGACCCAGTACTTC. The encoded protein is CASSFQEALGKETQYF. Full variable domain (remainder filled in from reference TRBV5-6 and TRBJ2-5): DAGVTQSPTHLIKTRGQQVTLRCSPKSGHDTVSWYQQALGQGPQFIFQYYEEEERQRGNFPDRFSGHQFPNYSSELNVNALLLGDSALYLCASSFQEALGKETQYFGPGTRLLVL.

This clonotype was counted at least ten times. Just one base apart from a much larger clone, this may be a read error. The chain combines TRBV5-1 with TRBJ2-1, with D possibly TRBD1 on 5 matching bases. The germline CDR1 and CDR2 sequences are SGHRS and YFSETQ. There are 14 residues in the CDR3. The DNA for the CDR3 is TGCGCCAGCAGCTCAGACAGTCAGTACAATGTGCAGTTCTTC. Its translation is CASSSDSQYNVQFF.

This clonotype was found a few times. A read error may be the cause here, since a much bigger clone is one base away. The V and J genes are TRBV29-1 and TRBJ2-1; D is possibly TRBD1 or TRBD2 (5 bases each). From germline, CDR1 is SQVTM and CDR2 ANQGSEA. CDR3 length equals 13 residues. The CDR3 nucleotides read TGCAGCTCGGGACGGACAATGGAGAATGGGCAGTTCTTC. Encoded protein: CSSGRTMENGQFF.

The chain combines TRBV20-1 with TRBJ1-2; 9 nucleotides align to TRBD1. Per germline, CDR1 DFQATT and CDR2 SNEGSKA (reference sequence). V shed 6 bases, J shed 4 bases, and the junction held 12 bases outside the gene matches. The CDR3 is made up of 15 amino acids. The CDR3 DNA reads as TGCAGTGCCCCACCGGGACAGGGAGTAGGCTATGGCTACACCTTC. This translates into CSAPPGQGVGYGYTF.

The chain has TRBV6-1 and TRBJ1-1; TRBD1 matches 8 bases. Unmatched junction bases numbered 9, after V lost 8 bases and J lost 4 bases. The germline gives CDR1 MNHNS, CDR2 SASEGT. The CDR3 runs 14 residues. The CDR3 is CASRTGGGSTEAFF. Here the CDR3 DNA reads TGTGCCAGCCGAACAGGGGGTGGGAGCACTGAAGCTTTCTTT.

For this clonotype: A much larger clone sits a single nucleotide away, making a read error possible. This chain uses TRBV30 with TRBJ1-2, with a weak D call TRBD1 (5 bases). The CDR3 is 12 residues long. CDR1 GTSNPN and CDR2 SVGIG come from the germline V gene (reference sequence). The CDR3 DNA reads as TGTGCCTGGAGTCGGGACGCCTATGGCCACACCTTC. Amino acid sequence: CAWSRDAYGHTF. Full variable domain (remainder filled in from reference TRBV30 and TRBJ1-2): SQTIHQWPATLVQPVGSPLSLECTVEGTSNPNLYWYRQAAGRGLQLLFYSVGIGQISSEVPQNLSASRPQDRQFILSSKKLLLSDSGFYLCAWSRDAYGHTFGSGTRLTVV.

This clonotype was observed at least ten times. The rearrangement joins TRBV29-1 to TRBJ2-6; possible D gene TRBD1, 5 bases. There are 16 residues in the CDR3. V was clipped by 4 bases and J by 0 bases, with 13 bases between them. Germline CDR1 SQVTM, CDR2 ANQGSEA. CDR3 in amino acids: CSVAGRADSGANVLTF. The CDR3 nucleotides are TGCAGCGTTGCAGGCAGGGCCGACTCTGGGGCCAACGTCCTGACTTTC. Filled out from reference TRBV29-1 and TRBJ2-6, the complete variable domain reads SAVISQKPSRDICQRGTSLTIQCQVDSQVTMMFWYRQQPGQSLTLIATANQGSEATYESGFVIDKFPISRPNLTFSTLTVSNMSPEDSSIYLCSVAGRADSGANVLTFGAGSRLTVL.

In its sample, this clonotype was seen many times. The chain carries TRBV7-3 and TRBJ2-3; 8 bases map to TRBD2. Germline V CDR1 and CDR2: SGHTA, FQGTGA. The V segment lost 5 bases and the J segment 1 base; nucleotides outside the gene matches: 5. The CDR3 is 15 amino acids. The CDR3 loop is CASSPGTSGTDTQYF. The CDR3 DNA reads as TGTGCCAGCAGCCCCGGGACTAGTGGCACAGATACGCAGTATTTT.

This clonotype was seen many times. The chain combines TRBV20-1 with TRBJ1-1; TRBD1 agrees at 10 bases. Germline V gives CDR1 DFQATT, CDR2 SNEGSKA (reference sequence). Trimming took 3 bases from V and 1 from J; bases not matched to a gene: 8. The length of the CDR3 is 16 residues. CDR3 coding DNA: TGCAGTGCTAGTGGGGCGGGACAGGGGAGGAACACTGAAGCTTTCTTT. It translates to CSASGAGQGRNTEAFF.

Remarks on this clonotype: A much larger clone lies one base from this, so it may be a read error. The rearrangement links TRBV28 to TRBJ1-5; D uncertain. From germline, CDR1 is MDHEN and CDR2 SYDVKM. The CDR3 extends over 15 amino acids. The CDR3 here is CASESLTGGNQAQHF. The CDR3, as DNA: TGTGCCAGCGAATCTCTAACGGGAGGGAATCAGGCCCAGCATTTT. Full variable domain (missing parts from reference TRBV28 and TRBJ1-5): DVKVTQSSRYLVKRTGEKVFLECVQDMDHENMFWYRQDPGLGLRLIYFSYDVKMKEKGDIPEGYSVSREKKERFSLILESASTNQTSMYLCASESLTGGNQAQHFGDGTRLSIL.

This clonotype was seen at least ten times. The chain couples TRBV5-4 to TRBJ2-2, with D maybe TRBD1 (6 bases). CDR1 is SGHNT, CDR2 YYREEE, per germline (reference sequence). The CDR3 contains 14 residues. V lost 2 bases and J lost 7, with 12 bases in between. The CDR3 sequence is CASSFERGFGELFF. The CDR3 nucleotides are TGTGCCAGCAGCTTCGAAAGGGGGTTCGGGGAGCTGTTTTTT.

A word on this clonotype: With a much larger clone just one base away, this may be a read error. This chain uses TRBV5-4 with TRBJ2-1; D is unresolved. CDR3 length: 16 residues. Germline lookup yields CDR1 SGHNT and CDR2 YYREEE (reference sequence). The V end was cut by 1 base, the J end by 0 bases, with 11 bases between. The CDR3 region is CASSLRARSSYNEQFF. CDR3 bases: TGTGCCAGCAGCTTGAGGGCCAGGAGCTCCTACAATGAGCAGTTCTTC.

This clonotype occurred many times. This chain connects TRBV27 to TRBJ1-4; D call uncertain. V was clipped by 5 bases and J by 0 bases, with 7 bases between them. The CDR3 sequence is 14 residues long. The germline CDR1 and CDR2 sequences are MNHEY and SMNVEV (reference sequence). The CDR3 region is CASSPGTTNEKLFF. The CDR3 DNA is TGTGCCAGCAGTCCAGGAACAACTAATGAAAAACTGTTTTTT.

This clonotype was detected many times. The J gene is TRBJ2-7, the V gene TRBV6-2 or TRBV6-3; D is uncertain. This CDR3 comprises 17 residues. Deletions cut 2 bases from V and 0 bases from J, with 17 bases between. Germline V gene lookup returns CDR1 MNHEY and CDR2 SVGEGT. The CDR3 DNA sequence: TGTGCCAGCAGTTACCGCGGTTTGGTGGGGTTCTCCTACGAGCAGTACTTC. Translating it yields CASSYRGLVGFSYEQYF.

This clonotype has ten or more counts. The rearrangement links TRBV21-1 to TRBJ2-5. TRBV21-1 is tagged as a pseudogene. The CDR3 totals 14 residues. CDR3 region: CASSKDKQQETQYF. DNA for the CDR3: TGTGCCAGCAGCAAAGACAAGCAGCAAGAGACCCAGTACTTC.

This clonotype counts as medium-sized. The chain uses TRBV19 and TRBJ2-1; D uncertain. Per germline, CDR1 LNHDA and CDR2 SQIVND (reference sequence). V was shortened by 8 bases and J by 7 bases, with 6 bases between the two germline ends. There are 10 residues in the CDR3. The CDR3 region is CASGRNEQFF. CDR3 bases: TGTGCCAGTGGTAGGAATGAGCAGTTCTTC.

This clonotype has ten or more counts. The V gene is TRBV4-1, the J gene TRBJ2-3; weak D call: TRBD2 (6 bases). Trimming took 3 bases from V and 2 from J, leaving 18 bases between them. Germline CDR1 and CDR2: MGHRA and YSYEKL. The CDR3 runs 17 residues. CDR3 sequence: CASSQRGSATNTDTQYF. CDR3 DNA sequence: TGCGCCAGCAGCCAGCGGGGTAGCGCGACTAACACAGATACGCAGTATTTT.

As concerns this clonotype: One base away lies a much larger clone, so this may be a sequencing read error. Given the absence of the conserved phenylalanine or tryptophan at the CDR3 end, a read error is likely. The chain employs TRBV11-2 and TRBJ2-3; D not certain. Germline CDR1 and CDR2: SGHAT and FQNNGV. V was clipped by 5 bases and J by 2 bases, with 8 bases between them. The CDR3 spans 13 residues. The chain's CDR3 is CASSLVHTDTQYS. In DNA form, the CDR3 reads TGTGCCAGCAGCCTCGTACACACAGATACGCAGTATTCT.